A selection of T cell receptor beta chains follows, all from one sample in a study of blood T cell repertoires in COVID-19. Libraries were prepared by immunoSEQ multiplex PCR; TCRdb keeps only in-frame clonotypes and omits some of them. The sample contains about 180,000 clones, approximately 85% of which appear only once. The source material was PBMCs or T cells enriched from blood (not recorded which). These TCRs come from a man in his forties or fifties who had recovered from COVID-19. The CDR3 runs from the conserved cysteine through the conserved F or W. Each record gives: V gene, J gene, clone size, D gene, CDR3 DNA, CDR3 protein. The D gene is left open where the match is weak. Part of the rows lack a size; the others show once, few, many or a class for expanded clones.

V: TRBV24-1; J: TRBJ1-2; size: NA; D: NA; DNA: TGTGCCACCAGTGATTCTGATACAGGGTCCCTTTTCTATGGCTACACCTTC; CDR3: CATSDSDTGSLFYGYTF
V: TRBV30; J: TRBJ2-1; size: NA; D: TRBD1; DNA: TGTGCCTGGATTACGAGGGATCCCCGAGACAGGGTTTACAATGAGCAGTTCTTC; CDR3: CAWITRDPRDRVYNEQFF
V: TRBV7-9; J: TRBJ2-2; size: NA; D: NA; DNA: TGTGCCAGCAGCCCAGGGTACACCGGGGAGCTGTTTTTT; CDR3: CASSPGYTGELFF
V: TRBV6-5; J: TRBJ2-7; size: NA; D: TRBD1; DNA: TGTGCCAGCAGTTACCCGGGACAGGGGAAGCAGTACTTC; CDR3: CASSYPGQGKQYF
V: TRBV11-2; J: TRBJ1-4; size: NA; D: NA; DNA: TGTGCCAGCAGCTTAGATCCAGGGGTTAATGAAAAACTGTTTTTT; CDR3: CASSLDPGVNEKLFF
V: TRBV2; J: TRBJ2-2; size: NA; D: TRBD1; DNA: TGTGCCAGCAGCCGGGACAGGGGACGAAACGGGGAGCTGTTTTTT; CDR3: CASSRDRGRNGELFF
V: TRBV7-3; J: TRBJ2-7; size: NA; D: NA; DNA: TGTGCCAGCAGCTTAGACCCCCGGGGGGAGCAGTACTTC; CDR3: CASSLDPRGEQYF
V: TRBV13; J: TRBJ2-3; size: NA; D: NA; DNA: TGTGCCAGCAGCTTAGACTGGACAGAGGATACGCAGTATTTT; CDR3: CASSLDWTEDTQYF
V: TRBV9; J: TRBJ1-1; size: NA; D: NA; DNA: TGTGCCAGCAGCGTAGAGCGGGTGGGATGGGCTCCTGAAGCTTTCTTT; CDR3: CASSVERVGWAPEAFF
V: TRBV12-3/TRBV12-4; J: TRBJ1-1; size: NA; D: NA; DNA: TGTGCCAGCAGTTTAACAGGAACTGAAGCTTTCTTT; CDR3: CASSLTGTEAFF
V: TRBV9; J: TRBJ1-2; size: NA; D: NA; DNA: TGTGCCAGCACAGACCGGGAAAACTATGGCTACACCTTC; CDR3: CASTDRENYGYTF
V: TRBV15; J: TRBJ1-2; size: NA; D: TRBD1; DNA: TGTGCCACCAGCAGAGATCGATCAGGGGGCAATAGTGGCTACACCTTC; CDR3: CATSRDRSGGNSGYTF
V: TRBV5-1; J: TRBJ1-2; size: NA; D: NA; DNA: TGCGCCAGCAGCCCCCGGGGAGGGTATGGCTACACCTTC; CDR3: CASSPRGGYGYTF
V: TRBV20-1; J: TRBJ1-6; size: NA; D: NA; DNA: TGCAGTGCTACCACGCAGGGTCAGAACCACTTT; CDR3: CSATTQGQNHF
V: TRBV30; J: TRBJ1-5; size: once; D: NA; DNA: TGTGCCTGGAGTGTAGGGGTAAACCAGCCCCAGCATTTT; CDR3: CAWSVGVNQPQHF
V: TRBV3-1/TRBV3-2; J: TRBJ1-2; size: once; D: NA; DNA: TGTGCCAGCAGCCAAGTACCTCAGAAGGGCTACACCTTC; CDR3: CASSQVPQKGYTF
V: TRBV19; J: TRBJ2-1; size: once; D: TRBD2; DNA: TGTGCCAGTAGCAACGAAAAAAGAGCGGGGGGCTTATACAATGAGCAGTTCTTC; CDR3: CASSNEKRAGGLYNEQFF
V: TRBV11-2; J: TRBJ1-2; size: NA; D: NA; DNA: TGTGCCAGCAGCCCCCGAGGCGGGGCTGGTGGCTACACCTTC; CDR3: CASSPRGGAGGYTF
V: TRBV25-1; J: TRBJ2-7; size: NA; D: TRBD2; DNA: TGTGCCAGCAGTGAATCGGGAGGGGGGACCTACGAGCAGTACTTC; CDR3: CASSESGGGTYEQYF
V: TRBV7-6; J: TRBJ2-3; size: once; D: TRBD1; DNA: TGTGCCAGCAGCTTAGTGTCGATTGGACAGGGGGAGACAGATACGCAGTATTTT; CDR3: CASSLVSIGQGETDTQYF
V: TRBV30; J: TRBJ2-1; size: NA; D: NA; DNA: TGTGCCTGGAGTTACTCCTCGGGTGAGCAGTTCTTC; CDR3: CAWSYSSGEQFF
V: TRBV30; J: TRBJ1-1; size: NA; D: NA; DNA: TGTGCCTGGGGGGGGACACTAAACACTGAAGCTTTCTTT; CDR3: CAWGGTLNTEAFF
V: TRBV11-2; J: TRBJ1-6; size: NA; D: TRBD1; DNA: TGTGCCAGCAGCACAACAGGGGGCGCAAAGGGTTCACCCCTCCACTTT; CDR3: CASSTTGGAKGSPLHF
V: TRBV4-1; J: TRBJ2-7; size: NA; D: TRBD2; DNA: TGCGCCAGCAGCGTCGGGGGGAGCGGTTACGAGCAGTACTTC; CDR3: CASSVGGSGYEQYF
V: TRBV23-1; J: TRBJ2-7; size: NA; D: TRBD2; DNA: TGCGCCAGCAGTCAGCAAAGTGGGAGGGCCCGGTCCGAGCAGTACTTC; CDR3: CASSQQSGRARSEQYF
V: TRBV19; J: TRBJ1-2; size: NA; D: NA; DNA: TGTGCCAGTAATGCCCGGAACTATGGCTACACCTTC; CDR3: CASNARNYGYTF
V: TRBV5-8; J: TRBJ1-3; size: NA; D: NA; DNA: TGTGCCAGCAGCTTGCCAGGGAATGGGGACACCATATATTTT; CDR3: CASSLPGNGDTIYF
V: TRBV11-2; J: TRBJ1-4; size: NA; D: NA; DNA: TGTGCCAGCAGAAAGGCGGGGCTTGAACTGTTTTTT; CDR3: CASRKAGLELFF
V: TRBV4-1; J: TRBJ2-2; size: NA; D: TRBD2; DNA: TGCGCCAGCAGCCATCTTTGGAGGGCGGGAGAGACGAACACCGGGGAGCTGTTTTTT; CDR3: CASSHLWRAGETNTGELFF
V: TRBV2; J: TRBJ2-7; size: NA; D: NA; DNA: TGTGCCAGCAGGCGGACACTATACTCCTACGAGCAGTACTTC; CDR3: CASRRTLYSYEQYF
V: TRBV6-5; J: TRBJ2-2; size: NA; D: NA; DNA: TGTGCCAGCACCTCGGGAGCCGGGGAGCTGTTTTTT; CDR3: CASTSGAGELFF
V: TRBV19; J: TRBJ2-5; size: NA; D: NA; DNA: TGTGCCAGTACCGGACAGCCGAGGGAGACCCAGTACTTC; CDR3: CASTGQPRETQYF
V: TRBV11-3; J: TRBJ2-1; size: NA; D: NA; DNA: TGTGCCAGCAGCCATTTACGCGGTGAGCAGTTCTTC; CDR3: CASSHLRGEQFF
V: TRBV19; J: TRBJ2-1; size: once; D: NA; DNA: TGTGCCAGTAGTATTATGAATGAGCAGTTCTTC; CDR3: CASSIMNEQFF
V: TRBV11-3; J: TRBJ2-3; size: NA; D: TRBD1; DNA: TGTGCCAGCAGCTTGGGGACAGGCGAATTTACGCAGTATTTT; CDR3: CASSLGTGEFTQYF
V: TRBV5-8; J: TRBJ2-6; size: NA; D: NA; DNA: TGTGCCAGTCCGCGAGAAGGGGCTCTCTCTGGGGCCAACGTCCTGACTTTC; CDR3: CASPREGALSGANVLTF
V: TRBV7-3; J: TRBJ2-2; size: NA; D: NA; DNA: TGTGCCAGCAGCCTCACCCCAGTTGCCGGGGAGCTGTTTTTT; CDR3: CASSLTPVAGELFF
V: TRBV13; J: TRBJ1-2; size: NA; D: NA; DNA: TGTGCCAGCAGCTTAGGCATCCTCGAGGGTTATAATGGCTACACCTTC; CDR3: CASSLGILEGYNGYTF
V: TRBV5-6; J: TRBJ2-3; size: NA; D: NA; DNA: TGTGCCAGCAGCTTGCCAAATGCAGATACGCAGTATTTT; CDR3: CASSLPNADTQYF
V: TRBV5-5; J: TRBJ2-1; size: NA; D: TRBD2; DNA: TGTGCCAGCAGCTTGACTAGCGGGAGTCTCAATGAGCAGTTCTTC; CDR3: CASSLTSGSLNEQFF
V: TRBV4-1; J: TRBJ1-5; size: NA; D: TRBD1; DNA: TGCGCCAGCAGCCAAGGACAGGGGAGCAATCAGCCCCAGCATTTT; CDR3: CASSQGQGSNQPQHF
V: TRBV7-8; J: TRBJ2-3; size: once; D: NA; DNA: TGTGCCAGCAGCGCCCGTCTCGAAGGAGCGCAGTATTTT; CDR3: CASSARLEGAQYF
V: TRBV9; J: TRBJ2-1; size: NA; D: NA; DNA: TGTGCCAGCACCGAAGGCGGGACGGCCCACAATGAGCAGTTCTTC; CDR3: CASTEGGTAHNEQFF
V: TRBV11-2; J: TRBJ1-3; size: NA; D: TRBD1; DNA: TGTGCCAGCAGCTTAGGACAGGGGGCAAGGTGGAACACCATATATTTT; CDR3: CASSLGQGARWNTIYF
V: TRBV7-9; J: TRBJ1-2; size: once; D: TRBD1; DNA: TGTGCCAGCCGAGGGGGCTTGGGCTACACCTTC; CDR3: CASRGGLGYTF
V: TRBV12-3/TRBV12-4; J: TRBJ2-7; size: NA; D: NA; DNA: TGTGCCAGCAGAGGGGGCTACGAGCAGTACTTC; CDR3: CASRGGYEQYF